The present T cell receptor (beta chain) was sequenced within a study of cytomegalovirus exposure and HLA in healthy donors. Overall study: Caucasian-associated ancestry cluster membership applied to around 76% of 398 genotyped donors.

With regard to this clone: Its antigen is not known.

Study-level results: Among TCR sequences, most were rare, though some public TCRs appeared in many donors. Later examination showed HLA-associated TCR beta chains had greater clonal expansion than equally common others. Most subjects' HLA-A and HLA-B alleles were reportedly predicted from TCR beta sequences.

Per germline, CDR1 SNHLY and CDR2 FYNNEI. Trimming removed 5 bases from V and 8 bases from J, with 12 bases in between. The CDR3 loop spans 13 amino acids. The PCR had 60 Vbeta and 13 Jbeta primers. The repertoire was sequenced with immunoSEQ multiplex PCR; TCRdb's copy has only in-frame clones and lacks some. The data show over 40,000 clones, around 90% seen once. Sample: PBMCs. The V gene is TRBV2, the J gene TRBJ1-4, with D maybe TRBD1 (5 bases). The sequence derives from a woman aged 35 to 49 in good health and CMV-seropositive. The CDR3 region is CASSSGLSEKLFF. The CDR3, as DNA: TGTGCCAGCAGTTCAGGGTTATCGGAAAAACTGTTTTTT.